What follows is one TCR beta chain and its context. Its antigen is still unknown. Trimming removed 3 bases at V and 4 bases at J, with 10 bases between. Looked up from germline, CDR1 is LGHNA and CDR2 is YSLEER. The CDR3 runs 14 residues. This entry comes from a study of T-cell memory formation after mild COVID-19. Looking at the study overall: Across donors, TCR clusters were largely donor specific.

TCR alpha and TCR beta cDNA libraries carrying sample barcodes and UMIs came from 5'RACE with constant-segment primers. TCRdb reprocessed the 5' RACE reads via MiXCR and lists one record per CDR3 protein. The sample comprises under 450,000 distinct CDR3 sequences, about 22% of which are singletons, and about an eighth rests with the top ten. General study findings and limits: Clones shrinking from day 15 to 85 showed even CD4/CD8 mixes; later expanders tilted CD4+. The main location of contracting CD4+ clones was CM and EM, and that of contracting CD8+ clones was EMRA.

The sequenced sample was PBMCs or a T cell subset sorted from them (not recorded which). The chain links TRBV4-3 to TRBJ2-1; perhaps D is TRBD1 or TRBD2 (5 bases each). The sequence came from an adult woman who had mild COVID-19 (a few samples of this study predate the infection). Cell type and time point are not known. The CDR3 DNA follows: TGCGCCAGCAGCCACCAGGGACCTTACAATGAGCAGTTCTTC. Encoded protein: CASSHQGPYNEQFF.